A selection of T cell receptor beta chains follows, all from one sample in a study of neurological immune-mediated disorders. TCRdb analysed the 5' RACE reads with MiXCR anew, one entry per CDR3 protein. The data show about 52,000 distinct CDR3 sequences, with around 4% seen just once and under 8.5% held by the top ten. Sample: PBMCs. These receptors originate from a man aged 55 to 70 with multiple sclerosis. The CDR3 runs from the conserved cysteine through the conserved F or W. Each record gives: J gene, clone size, D gene, V gene, CDR3 length, CDR3 DNA, CDR3 protein. A D gene is named only where the DNA matches it firmly. Clone size is not always given. Where it is, it says once, few, many or a class for expanded clones.

TRBJ1-5 | many | NA | TRBV20-1 | 14 | TGCAGTGTCCCCGGGGGGAATAGCAATCAGCCCCAGCATTTT | CSVPGGNSNQPQHF
TRBJ1-1 | NA | NA | TRBV7-6 | 13 | TGTGCCAGCAGCATACAGGGGAACACTGAAGCTTTCTTT | CASSIQGNTEAFF
TRBJ2-4 | many | NA | TRBV20-1 | 15 | TGCAGTGCTGGTAACAGGCCGGGGTCGGGAAACATTCAGTACTTC | CSAGNRPGSGNIQYF
TRBJ2-1 | many | NA | TRBV28 | 17 | TGTGCCAGCAGTTCAGGACGGGGGAAGGGATCCTACAATGAGCAGTTCTTC | CASSSGRGKGSYNEQFF
TRBJ1-2 | NA | NA | TRBV29-1 | 13 | TGCAGCTCCTGGGACGTCCACCCCTATGGCTACACCTTC | CSSWDVHPYGYTF
TRBJ1-1 | NA | NA | TRBV7-2 | 13 | TGTGCCAGCAGCCCCTCGCTGGGGGCCCAAGCTTTCTTT | CASSPSLGAQAFF
TRBJ2-7 | many | NA | TRBV20-1 | 14 | TGCAGTGCTAGAGCGGACGCAGGGACAACCGAGCAGTACTTC | CSARADAGTTEQYF
TRBJ1-1 | many | NA | TRBV27 | 14 | TGTGCCAGCAAGTCGGCATTTCGGGGGGAGGAAGCTTTCTTT | CASKSAFRGEEAFF
TRBJ2-1 | many | NA | TRBV12-3/TRBV12-4 | 11 | TGTGCCAGCACGGAGGAAAATGAGCAGTTCTTC | CASTEENEQFF
TRBJ2-7 | many | NA | TRBV25-1 | 12 | TGTGCCAGCAGTGATAACGGCTACGAGCAGTACTTC | CASSDNGYEQYF